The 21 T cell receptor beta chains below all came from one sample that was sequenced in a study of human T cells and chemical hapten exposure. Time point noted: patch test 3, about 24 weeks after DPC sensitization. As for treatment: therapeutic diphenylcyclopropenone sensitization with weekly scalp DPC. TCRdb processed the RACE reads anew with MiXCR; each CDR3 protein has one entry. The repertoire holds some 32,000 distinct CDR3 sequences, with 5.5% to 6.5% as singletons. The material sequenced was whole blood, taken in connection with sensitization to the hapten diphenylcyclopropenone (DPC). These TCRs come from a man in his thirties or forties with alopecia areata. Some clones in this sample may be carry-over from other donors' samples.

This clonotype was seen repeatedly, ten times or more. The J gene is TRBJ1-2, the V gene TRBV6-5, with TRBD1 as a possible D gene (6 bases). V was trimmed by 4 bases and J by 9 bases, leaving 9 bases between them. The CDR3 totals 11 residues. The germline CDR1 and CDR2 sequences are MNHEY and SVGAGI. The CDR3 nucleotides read TGTGCCAGCAGTTCACAGGGTAGCTACACCTTC. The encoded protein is CASSSQGSYTF.

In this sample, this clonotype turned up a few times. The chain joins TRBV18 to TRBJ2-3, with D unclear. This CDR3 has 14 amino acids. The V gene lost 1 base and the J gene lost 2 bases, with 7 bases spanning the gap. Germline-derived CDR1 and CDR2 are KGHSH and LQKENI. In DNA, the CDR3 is TGTGCCAGCTCACCACAGGGTAACACAGATACGCAGTATTTT. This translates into CASSPQGNTDTQYF.

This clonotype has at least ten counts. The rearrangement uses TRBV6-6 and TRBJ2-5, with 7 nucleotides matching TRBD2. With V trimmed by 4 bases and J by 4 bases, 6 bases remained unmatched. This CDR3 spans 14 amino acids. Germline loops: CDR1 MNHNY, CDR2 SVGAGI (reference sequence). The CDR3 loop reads CASSSGLVGETQYF. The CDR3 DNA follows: TGTGCCAGCAGTTCCGGACTAGTGGGAGAGACCCAGTACTTC.

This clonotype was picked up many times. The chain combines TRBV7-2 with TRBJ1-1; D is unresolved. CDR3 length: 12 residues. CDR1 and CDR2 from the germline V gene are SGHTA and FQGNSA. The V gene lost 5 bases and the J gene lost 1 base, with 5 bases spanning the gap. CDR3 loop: CASSIPNTEAFF. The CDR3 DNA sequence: TGTGCCAGCAGCATACCGAACACTGAAGCTTTCTTT.

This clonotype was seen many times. CDR3 residues: CASSPGRDRGETQYF. The CDR3 DNA is TGCGCCAGCAGCCCAGGGAGGGACAGGGGAGAGACCCAGTACTTC. V gene TRBV4-3 combines with J gene TRBJ2-5; 10 bases align to TRBD1. J lost 4 bases, V lost 4 bases, and 6 bases had no gene match. The CDR3 is 15 residues long. Germline V CDR1 and CDR2: LGHNA, YSLEER.

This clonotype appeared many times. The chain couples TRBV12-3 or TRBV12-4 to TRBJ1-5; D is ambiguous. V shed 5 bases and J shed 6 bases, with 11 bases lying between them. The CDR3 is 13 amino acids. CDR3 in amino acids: CASSPERAQPQHF. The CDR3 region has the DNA TGTGCCAGCAGTCCGGAGAGAGCTCAGCCCCAGCATTTT.

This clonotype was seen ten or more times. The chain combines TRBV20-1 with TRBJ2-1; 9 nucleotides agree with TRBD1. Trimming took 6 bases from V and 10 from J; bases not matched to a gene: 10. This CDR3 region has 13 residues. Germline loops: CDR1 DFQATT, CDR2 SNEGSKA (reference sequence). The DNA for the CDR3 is TGCAGTGCGCCCGGGACAGGGCCTAGCGAGCAGTTCTTC. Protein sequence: CSAPGTGPSEQFF.

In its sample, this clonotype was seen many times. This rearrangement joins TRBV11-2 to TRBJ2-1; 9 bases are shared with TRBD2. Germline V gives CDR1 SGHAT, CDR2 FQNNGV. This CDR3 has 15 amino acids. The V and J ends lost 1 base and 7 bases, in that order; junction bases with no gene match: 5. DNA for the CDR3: TGTGCCAGCAGCTTAGGGGCGGGGGGGCCGAATGAGCAGTTCTTC. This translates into CASSLGAGGPNEQFF.

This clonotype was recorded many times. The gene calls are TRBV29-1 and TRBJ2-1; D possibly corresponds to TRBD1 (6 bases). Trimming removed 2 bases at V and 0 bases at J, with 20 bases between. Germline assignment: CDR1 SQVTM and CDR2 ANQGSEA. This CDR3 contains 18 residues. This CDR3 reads CSVEMAGEGVSSYNEQFF. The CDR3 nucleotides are TGCAGCGTTGAAATGGCTGGCGAGGGGGTGAGCTCCTACAATGAGCAGTTCTTC.

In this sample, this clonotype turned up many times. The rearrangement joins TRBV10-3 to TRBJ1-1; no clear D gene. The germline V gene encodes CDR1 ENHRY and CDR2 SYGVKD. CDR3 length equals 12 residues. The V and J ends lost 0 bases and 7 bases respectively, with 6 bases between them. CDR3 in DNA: TGTGCCATCAGTGAGTCAGGCATTGAAGCTTTCTTT. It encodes CAISESGIEAFF.

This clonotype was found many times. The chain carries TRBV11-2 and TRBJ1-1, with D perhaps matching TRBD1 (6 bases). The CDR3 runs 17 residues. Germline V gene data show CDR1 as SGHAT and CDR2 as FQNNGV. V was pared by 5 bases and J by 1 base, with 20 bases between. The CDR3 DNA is TGTGCCAGCAGCCCGTTGTATGGGGGCGTCCGGAACACTGAAGCTTTCTTT. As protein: CASSPLYGGVRNTEAFF.

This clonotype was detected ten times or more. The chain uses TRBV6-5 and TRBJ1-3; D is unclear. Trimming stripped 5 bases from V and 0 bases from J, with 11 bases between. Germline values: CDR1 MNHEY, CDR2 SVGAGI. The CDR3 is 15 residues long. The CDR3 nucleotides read TGTGCCAGCAGTCTTAGCGTTCCCTCTGGAAACACCATATATTTT. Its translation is CASSLSVPSGNTIYF.

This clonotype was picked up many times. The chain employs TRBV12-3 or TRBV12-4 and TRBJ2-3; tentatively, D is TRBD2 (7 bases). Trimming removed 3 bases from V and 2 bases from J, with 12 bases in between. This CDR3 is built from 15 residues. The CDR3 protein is CASSFLGGPTDTQYF. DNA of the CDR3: TGTGCCAGCAGTTTTCTCGGGGGGCCCACAGATACGCAGTATTTT.

In DNA form, the CDR3 reads TGTGCCAGCAGTGAACGGACAGTTGGTTCCTACGAGCAGTACTTC. Its translation is CASSERTVGSYEQYF. This rearrangement joins TRBV6-1 to TRBJ2-7; D may be TRBD1 (6 bases). This CDR3 is 15 amino acids long. V lost 2 bases and J lost 1, with 12 bases in between. Germline V CDR1 and CDR2: MNHNS, SASEGT.

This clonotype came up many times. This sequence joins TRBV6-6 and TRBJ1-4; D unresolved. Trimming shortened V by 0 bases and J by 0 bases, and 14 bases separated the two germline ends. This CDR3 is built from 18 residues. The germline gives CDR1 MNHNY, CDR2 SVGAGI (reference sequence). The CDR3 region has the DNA TGTGCCAGCAGTTACTCGTTCGTCAGATTTTCAACTAATGAAAAACTGTTTTTT. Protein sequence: CASSYSFVRFSTNEKLFF.

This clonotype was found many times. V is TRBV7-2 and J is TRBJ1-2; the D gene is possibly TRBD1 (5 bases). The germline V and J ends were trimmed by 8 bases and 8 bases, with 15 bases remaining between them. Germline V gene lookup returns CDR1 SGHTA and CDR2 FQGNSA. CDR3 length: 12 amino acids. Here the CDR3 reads CASPGGSNGYTF. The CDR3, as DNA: TGTGCCAGCCCCGGGGGGAGTAACGGCTACACCTTC.

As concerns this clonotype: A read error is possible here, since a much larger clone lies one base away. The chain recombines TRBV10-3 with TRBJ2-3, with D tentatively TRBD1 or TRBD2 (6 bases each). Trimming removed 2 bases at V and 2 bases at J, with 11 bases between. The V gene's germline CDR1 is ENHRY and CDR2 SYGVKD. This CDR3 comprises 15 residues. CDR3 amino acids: CAISESRGLTDTQYF. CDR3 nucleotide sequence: TGTGCCATCAGTGAGAGTCGGGGGCTCACAGATACGCAGTATTTT.

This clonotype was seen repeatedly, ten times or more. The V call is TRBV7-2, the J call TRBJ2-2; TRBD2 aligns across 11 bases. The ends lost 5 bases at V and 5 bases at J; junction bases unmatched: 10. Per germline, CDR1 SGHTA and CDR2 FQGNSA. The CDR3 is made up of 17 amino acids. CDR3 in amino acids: CASSRLLAGGETGELFF. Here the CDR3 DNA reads TGTGCCAGCAGCCGACTTCTAGCGGGAGGAGAGACCGGGGAGCTGTTTTTT.

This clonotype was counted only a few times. The CDR3 loop is CSVVGVSNYGYTF. DNA of the CDR3: TGCAGCGTTGTGGGTGTTTCTAACTATGGCTACACCTTC. The chain recombines TRBV29-1 with TRBJ1-2; the D is unclear. Germline V gene sequence: CDR1 SQVTM, CDR2 ANQGSEA. The ends were cut back, 4 bases at V and 0 bases at J, with 9 bases in the middle. This CDR3 has 13 amino acids.

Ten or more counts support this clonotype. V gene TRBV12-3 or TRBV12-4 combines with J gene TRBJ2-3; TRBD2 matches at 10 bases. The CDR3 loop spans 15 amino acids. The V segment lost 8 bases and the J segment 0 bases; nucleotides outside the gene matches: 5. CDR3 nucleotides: TGTGCCAGCCGATTAGCGGGAGGAAGCACAGATACGCAGTATTTT. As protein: CASRLAGGSTDTQYF.

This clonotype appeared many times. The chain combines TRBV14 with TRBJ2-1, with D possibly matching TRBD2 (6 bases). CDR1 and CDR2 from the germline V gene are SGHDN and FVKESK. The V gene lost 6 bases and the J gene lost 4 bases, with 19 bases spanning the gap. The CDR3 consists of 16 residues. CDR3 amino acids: CASSSWAGPDYNEQFF. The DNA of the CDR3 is TGTGCCAGCAGTTCTTGGGCGGGGCCGGATTACAATGAGCAGTTCTTC.